This TCR beta chain was documented in a study of lymphopenia after photon versus proton radiotherapy. TCRdb keeps only in-frame clones here, not all; method: immunoSEQ multiplex PCR. The sample holds several thousand clones, 88% seen once. The CDR3 spans 14 residues. J lost 4 bases, V lost 3 bases, and 4 bases had no gene match. CDR1 is SGHRS and CDR2 is YFSETQ in the germline V gene. The sequence was obtained from an older man with cholangiocarcinoma. The chain combines TRBV5-1 with TRBJ2-5, with 9 bases lining up with TRBD1. The sequencing here drew on peripheral blood, taken from a patient treated with photon-based radiotherapy. The CDR3 DNA reads TGCGCCAGCAGCTCCGGGACAGGGCGAGAGACCCAGTACTTC. Its protein product is CASSSGTGRETQYF.